This passage covers 3 T cell receptor beta chains from one sample sequenced in a study of resident and recirculating memory T cells in vitiligo. TCRdb's table, derived via immunoSEQ multiplex PCR, lists solely in-frame clones and lacks some. The repertoire consists of around 76,000 clones, with roughly 92% occurring once and the leading ten covering over 4.5%. The sequenced material came from blood. Receptor source: a male donor with vitiligo.

The chain recombines TRBV6-5 with TRBJ2-2; tentative D call: TRBD2 (5 bases). Deletions cut 0 bases from V and 6 bases from J, with 11 bases between. Per germline, CDR1 MNHEY and CDR2 SVGAGI. The CDR3 runs to 15 residues. The CDR3: CASSYSTGVPGELFF. The CDR3 DNA reads TGTGCCAGCAGTTACTCGACCGGGGTCCCCGGGGAGCTGTTTTTT.

V gene TRBV7-6 combines with J gene TRBJ1-1; 8 bases are a match to TRBD1. This CDR3 comprises 18 residues. V lost 2 bases to trimming and J lost 3 bases; unmatched junction nucleotides: 14. Germline CDR1 SGHVS, CDR2 FNYEAQ. Here the CDR3 DNA reads TGTGCCAGCAGCTTATCGGGCGTAGGCAGGGGGCCGCACACTGAAGCTTTCTTT. It specifies CASSLSGVGRGPHTEAFF.

In nucleotides, the CDR3 is TGTGCCAGCAGCCACCCTTCCCGGGGAGGGAGCTCCTACAATGAGCAGTTCTTC. Protein sequence: CASSHPSRGGSSYNEQFF. The V call is TRBV7-9, the J call TRBJ2-1; 7 nucleotides align to TRBD2. The ends lost 5 bases at V and 0 bases at J; junction bases unmatched: 13. The CDR3 sequence is 18 residues long. The germline V gene has CDR1 SEHNR and CDR2 FQNEAQ (reference sequence). Full variable domain (remainder filled in from reference TRBV7-9 and TRBJ2-1): DTGVSQNPRHKITKRGQNVTFRCDPISEHNRLYWYRQTLGQGPEFLTYFQNEAQLEKSRLLSDRFSAERPKGSFSTLEIQRTEQGDSAMYLCASSHPSRGGSSYNEQFFGPGTRLTVL.